The rows below give T cell receptor beta chains drawn from one sample of a study of blood T cell repertoires in COVID-19. Using immunoSEQ multiplex PCR, the repertoire was profiled, and TCRdb retains in-frame clones only, with some absent. The repertoire holds 12,000 to 15,000 clones, more than 70% seen once, with roughly 9% in the top ten. Sequencing was done on a sample of peripheral blood. The receptors stem from a human donor in a cohort sampled during active COVID-19. Both conserved end residues are part of each CDR3. A D gene is named only where the DNA matches it firmly. Only part of the rows carry a size: once, few, many, or a class if the clone is expanded.

abundance	j_gene	d_gene	v_gene	CDR3nt	CDR3aa
-	TRBJ2-1	TRBD2	TRBV2	TGTGCCAGCAGTGCCCAGCGGGGTTACAATGAGCAGTTCTTC	CASSAQRGYNEQFF
-	TRBJ1-4	TRBD1	TRBV27	TGTGCCAGCAGTTCCCGACAGGGGATGGAAAAACTGTTTTTT	CASSSRQGMEKLFF
-	TRBJ2-7	-	TRBV6-5	TGTGCCAGCAGGCCGATACAGATTCCTCACGAGCAGTACTTC	CASRPIQIPHEQYF
-	TRBJ1-4	TRBD1	TRBV6-5	TGTGCCAGCAGTCGGGACAGGGTTTCATTTCTGTTTTTT	CASSRDRVSFLFF
-	TRBJ2-2	-	TRBV10-3	TGTGCCATCAGTGATGCGGGCGACACCGGGGAGCTGTTTTTT	CAISDAGDTGELFF
-	TRBJ2-2	-	TRBV9	TGTGCCAGCAGCGTAACAGGCCAAGCGAACACCGGGGAGCTGTTTTTT	CASSVTGQANTGELFF
-	TRBJ2-7	-	TRBV18	TGTGCCAGCTCACCCTGGGATCGGGGATCCGAGCAGTACTTC	CASSPWDRGSEQYF
-	TRBJ2-2	TRBD1	TRBV4-1	TGCGCCAGCAGTCTTACAGGGGGTGGAACCGGGGAGCTGTTTTTT	CASSLTGGGTGELFF
-	TRBJ2-3	TRBD2	TRBV7-9	TGTGCCAGCAGCGTAGGACTAGCGGAGACAGATACGCAGTATTTT	CASSVGLAETDTQYF
-	TRBJ1-1	-	TRBV6-6	TGTGCCAGCAGCTACGGGGCCCGGCGTACTGAAGCTTTCTTT	CASSYGARRTEAFF
few	TRBJ1-4	TRBD1	TRBV28	TGTGCCAGCAGTCCGTGGGACAGGGGGCGTTATGAAAAACTGTTTTTT	CASSPWDRGRYEKLFF
-	TRBJ2-1	TRBD2	TRBV7-9	TGTGCCAGCAGAGAAATAGCGGGAGGGAGATCAAATGAGCAGTTCTTC	CASREIAGGRSNEQFF
-	TRBJ2-3	TRBD2	TRBV19	TGTGCCAGTAGTATTGCGGGAGGGCCGGCAGATACGCAGTATTTT	CASSIAGGPADTQYF
few	TRBJ1-5	-	TRBV3-1/TRBV3-2	TGTGCCAGCAGCCAAGTCGAGGGTCAGCCCCAGCATTTT	CASSQVEGQPQHF
once	TRBJ1-1	TRBD1	TRBV6-5	TGTGCCAGCAGTTACACAAAGACAGGGTCGGGCACTGAAGCTTTCTTT	CASSYTKTGSGTEAFF
-	TRBJ2-5	TRBD1	TRBV11-2	TGTGCCAGCAGCCCAGGGACAGGGACCCAAGAGACCCAGTACTTC	CASSPGTGTQETQYF
-	TRBJ2-5	TRBD1	TRBV11-2	TGTGCCAGCAGCTTATGGGGTAGGGGGCGGCTGGAGACCCAGTACTTC	CASSLWGRGRLETQYF
-	TRBJ2-3	-	TRBV3-1/TRBV3-2	TGTGCCAGCAGCCGGGGTGGTAGCGACGCAGATACGCAGTATTTT	CASSRGGSDADTQYF
once	TRBJ2-7	-	TRBV7-2	TGTGCCAGCAGCTTCCGAGGCCCCTACGAGCAGTACTTC	CASSFRGPYEQYF
-	TRBJ2-2	TRBD2	TRBV6-2/TRBV6-3	TGTGCCAGCAGCCAGACTAGCGGGAGGGTCACCGGGGAGCTGTTTTTT	CASSQTSGRVTGELFF
-	TRBJ1-4	-	TRBV5-6	TGTGCCAGCAGCTTCATGCGGGCCCTGGAGGATGAAAAACTGTTTTTT	CASSFMRALEDEKLFF
few	TRBJ2-2	-	TRBV7-9	TGTGCCAGCAGATTCGAAGAGACAGGATCCACCGGGGAGCTGTTTTTT	CASRFEETGSTGELFF
-	TRBJ2-1	-	TRBV3-1/TRBV3-2	TGTGCCAGCTCCTCCAGGGTAGACAATGAGCAGTTCTTC	CASSSRVDNEQFF
-	TRBJ2-3	-	TRBV5-1	TGCGCCAGCAGAGAGCGGACGTCTAGCACAGATACGCAGTATTTT	CASRERTSSTDTQYF
once	TRBJ2-7	-	TRBV5-6	TGTGCCAGCAGCTTGGTGAGAGGTGAAGAGCAGTACTTC	CASSLVRGEEQYF
-	TRBJ2-7	-	TRBV13	TGTGCCAGCAGCCCGCCGGGTCCCTACGAGCAGTACTTC	CASSPPGPYEQYF
once	TRBJ2-3	TRBD2	TRBV7-9	TGTGCCAGCAGCTCGGGGGGATCGTCGGGTACGCAGTATTTT	CASSSGGSSGTQYF
once	TRBJ2-1	TRBD2	TRBV6-6	TGTGCCAGCAGGCTAGCGGAATCCTACAATGAGCAGTTCTTC	CASRLAESYNEQFF
-	TRBJ2-7	-	TRBV19	TGTGCCAGTAGTGCCAGACAGGTGGGCGAGCAGTACTTC	CASSARQVGEQYF
-	TRBJ2-7	TRBD2	TRBV9	TGTGCCAGCAGCGTAGGGGGTAGCGGGGCCTACGAGCAGTACTTC	CASSVGGSGAYEQYF
-	TRBJ2-1	-	TRBV7-3	TGTGCCAGCAGCTTACAGGGCTACAATGAGCAGTTCTTC	CASSLQGYNEQFF
-	TRBJ2-2	-	TRBV7-9	TGTGCCAGCAGCCTGCGGGGGAACACCGGGGAGCTGTTTTTT	CASSLRGNTGELFF
-	TRBJ1-6	-	TRBV19	TGTGCCAGTACACAGGGTCTCGGTTCACCCCTCCACTTT	CASTQGLGSPLHF
-	TRBJ2-1	TRBD2	TRBV28	TGTGCCAGCAGTCAATTAGCGGGGGGGCTTGGAAAATCGCTTGGGTATGAGCAGTTCTTC	CASSQLAGGLGKSLGYEQFF
-	TRBJ2-3	TRBD2	TRBV5-4	TGTGCCAGCAGCTTGGACCGGAGTAGCGGGAGCGCAGATACGCAGTATTTT	CASSLDRSSGSADTQYF
-	TRBJ1-5	-	TRBV4-1	TGCGCCAGCAGCCAAGAATACAGATATCAGCCCCAGCATTTT	CASSQEYRYQPQHF
-	TRBJ1-6	-	TRBV27	TGTGCCAGCAGTTTGGCAGGGCCCAATTCACCCCTCCACTTT	CASSLAGPNSPLHF
few	TRBJ2-3	TRBD1	TRBV5-1	TGCGCCAGCAGCTTGGCCGGGGACAGGGGTACGCAGTATTTT	CASSLAGDRGTQYF
-	TRBJ2-2	-	TRBV24-1	TGTGCCACCAGTGATCACACGAAAGGACAGTGGGGTAGAGCCGGGGAGCTGTTTTTT	CATSDHTKGQWGRAGELFF
-	TRBJ2-1	-	TRBV3-1/TRBV3-2	TGTGCCAGCAACCCAGGTGGCGTAACCTCCTACAATGAGCAGTTCTTC	CASNPGGVTSYNEQFF
-	TRBJ2-1	TRBD1	TRBV6-4	TGTGCCAGCAGTGAGACCGGTGGGGGACAGGGGGACGATGAGCAGTTCTTC	CASSETGGGQGDDEQFF
-	TRBJ2-2	-	TRBV9	TGTGCCAGCAGCGAACGACTAGGGCCCGGGGAGCTGTTTTTT	CASSERLGPGELFF
-	TRBJ2-5	-	TRBV5-1	TGCGCCAGCAGCTTCCAAGAGCCGACGGGAGAGACCCAGTACTTC	CASSFQEPTGETQYF
-	TRBJ2-5	-	TRBV12-3/TRBV12-4	TGTGCCAGCAGTTTGACGGGAGAAATGGACCAGTACTTC	CASSLTGEMDQYF
-	TRBJ2-7	TRBD1	TRBV28	TGTGCCAGCAGTAGGACCTCGACAGGGTCTGGAGATGAGCAGTACTTC	CASSRTSTGSGDEQYF
-	TRBJ2-3	-	TRBV25-1	TGTGCCAGCAGTGAGGGGGGGGCGCTGACAGATACGCAGTATTTT	CASSEGGALTDTQYF
-	TRBJ1-1	-	TRBV30	TGTGCCTGGAGAGGGCGAGGGTACGACACTGAAGCTTTCTTT	CAWRGRGYDTEAFF
-	TRBJ2-1	TRBD2	TRBV7-8	TGTGCCAGCAGCTTAGTGACTAGCGAGGGGAGCGAGTTCTTC	CASSLVTSEGSEFF
-	TRBJ2-5	TRBD2	TRBV6-5	TGTGCCAGCAGTTACACAAGACTAGCCCGCGGAGTGGCCCAGTACTTC	CASSYTRLARGVAQYF
-	TRBJ2-7	TRBD2	TRBV4-1	TGCGCCAGCAGCCAACGACCCGGGACTAACACCTACGAGCAGTACTTC	CASSQRPGTNTYEQYF
-	TRBJ2-3	TRBD2	TRBV9	TGTGCCAGCAGCCCCCGGACTAGCGGGTCCACAGATACGCAGTATTTT	CASSPRTSGSTDTQYF
-	TRBJ2-7	TRBD1	TRBV18	TGTGCCAGCTCCCAGGGGGACAGGGGGACCTACGAGCAGTACTTC	CASSQGDRGTYEQYF
-	TRBJ2-1	TRBD2	TRBV5-4	TGTGCCAGCAGCCTGGGACTAGCGAGTGTCAATGAGCAGTTCTTC	CASSLGLASVNEQFF
-	TRBJ2-5	-	TRBV6-6	TGTGCCAGCAGTAACCCCCAGCAAAGCGGTCAAGAGACCCAGTACTTC	CASSNPQQSGQETQYF
-	TRBJ1-2	-	TRBV28	TGTGCCAGCAGTCTTTTTACAGGCGGCTACACCTTC	CASSLFTGGYTF